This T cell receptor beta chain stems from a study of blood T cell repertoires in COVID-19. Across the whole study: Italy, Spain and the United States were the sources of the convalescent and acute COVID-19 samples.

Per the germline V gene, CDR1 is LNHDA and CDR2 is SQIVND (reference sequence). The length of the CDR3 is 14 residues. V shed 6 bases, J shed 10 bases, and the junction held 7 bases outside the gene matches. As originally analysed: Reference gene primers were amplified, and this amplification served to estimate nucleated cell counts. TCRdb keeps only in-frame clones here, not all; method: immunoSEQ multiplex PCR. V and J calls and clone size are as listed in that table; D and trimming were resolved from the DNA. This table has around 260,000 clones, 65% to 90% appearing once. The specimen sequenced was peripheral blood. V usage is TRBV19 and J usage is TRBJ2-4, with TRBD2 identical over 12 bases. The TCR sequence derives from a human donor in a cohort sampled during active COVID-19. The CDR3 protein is CASRMTSGRGIQYF. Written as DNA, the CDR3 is TGTGCCAGTAGGATGACTAGCGGGAGAGGTATTCAGTACTTC.